The 24 T cell receptor beta chains given below trace back to one sample, sequenced in a study of human T cells and chemical hapten exposure. The time point is: healthy volunteer bleed at 2 weeks. Someone pulled total RNA out of unfractionated whole blood. TCRdb re-derived calls from the RACE reads in MiXCR, one entry per CDR3 protein. The sample lists about 50,000 distinct CDR3 sequences, 4.3% occurring once. The sample comprised whole blood. The source is a female donor in good health. Some clones in this sample may be carry-over from other donors' samples.

This clonotype has ten or more counts. V usage is TRBV5-4 and J usage is TRBJ2-5; tentative D call: TRBD1 (8 bases). Trimming took 4 bases from V and 5 from J, leaving 21 bases between them. From germline, CDR1 is SGHNT and CDR2 YYREEE (reference sequence). CDR3 size: 16 residues. This CDR3 is CASSATGGGWGETQYF. In DNA form, the CDR3 reads TGTGCCAGCAGCGCCACAGGGGGGGGATGGGGGGAGACCCAGTACTTC.

This clonotype has a count of ten or more. The chain has TRBV6-5 and TRBJ2-7; D is undetermined. Germline loops: CDR1 MNHEY, CDR2 SVGAGI. The V end lost 3 bases, the J end lost 0 bases, and 15 bases lay between the germline ends. CDR3 length equals 16 residues. The CDR3 region is CASSYSPAGTSYEQYF. CDR3 in DNA: TGTGCCAGCAGTTATTCCCCGGCCGGTACCTCCTACGAGCAGTACTTC.

This clonotype has more than one count but fewer than ten. This chain connects TRBV27 to TRBJ2-3; the D gene could be TRBD1 or TRBD2 (5 bases each). CDR1 and CDR2 (germline): MNHEY, SMNVEV (reference sequence). The CDR3 runs 15 residues. Trimming cost V 8 bases and J 10 bases, with 25 bases left between them. The CDR3, as DNA: TGTGCCAGCGGTCGGGGCCCGGATATGACGGCTGCGCAGTATTTT. Its translation is CASGRGPDMTAAQYF.

This clonotype was detected many times. The chain joins TRBV12-3 or TRBV12-4 to TRBJ1-1; D unclear. V lost 8 bases, J lost 8 bases, and 12 bases lay in between. The CDR3 length is 11 residues. The CDR3 reads CASRIGLEAFF. Here the CDR3 DNA reads TGTGCCAGCCGAATTGGACTCGAAGCTTTCTTT.

This clonotype was seen at least ten times. V usage is TRBV28 and J usage is TRBJ1-5, with D possibly matching TRBD1 (6 bases). The ends were cut back, 3 bases at V and 15 bases at J, with 12 bases in the middle. Germline V lookup: CDR1 MDHEN, CDR2 SYDVKM. The CDR3 has 11 amino acids. CDR3 bases: TGTGCCAGCAGTTTGGTGGACAGCAGGCATTTT. As protein: CASSLVDSRHF.

This clonotype has ten or more counts. This sequence joins TRBV7-2 and TRBJ2-1; D gene uncertain. The CDR3 runs 13 residues. In germline, CDR1 is SGHTA, CDR2 FQGNSA. V shed 1 base and J shed 5 bases, with 6 bases lying between them. The CDR3 loop is CASSLGRDNEQFF. The CDR3 coding sequence is TGTGCCAGCAGCTTAGGTAGGGACAATGAGCAGTTCTTC. The full variable domain, in which reference TRBV7-2 and TRBJ2-1 provide the parts outside the CDR3, is GAGVSQSPSNKVTEKGKDVELRCDPISGHTALYWYRQSLGQGLEFLIYFQGNSAPDKSGLPSDRFSAERTGGSVSTLTIQRTQQEDSAVYLCASSLGRDNEQFFGPGTRLTVL.

This clonotype was recorded many times. The chain recombines TRBV29-1 with TRBJ1-2; TRBD1 aligns across 9 bases. With V trimmed by 0 bases and J by 4 bases, 21 bases remained unmatched. Looked up from germline, CDR1 is SQVTM and CDR2 is ANQGSEA. This CDR3 contains 20 residues. CDR3 sequence (DNA): TGCAGCGTTGAAGATTGGGGGGGAGGGACAGGGAGTCGTCTGAGCTATGGCTACACCTTC. Protein: CSVEDWGGGTGSRLSYGYTF.

This clonotype was detected many times. The chain has TRBV20-1 and TRBJ2-1; 10 nucleotides agree with TRBD1. The CDR3 runs to 13 residues. Trimming took 5 bases from V and 7 from J; bases not matched to a gene: 5. The germline V gene has CDR1 DFQATT and CDR2 SNEGSKA (reference sequence). For the CDR3, the DNA is TGCAGTGCTTTGGACAGGGGGAGAAATGAGCAGTTCTTC. Translated: CSALDRGRNEQFF.

This clonotype was found many times. J is TRBJ2-1 and V is TRBV11-2; 12 bases align to TRBD2. The CDR3 is 17 amino acids. Trimming removed 4 bases from V and 4 bases from J; junction bases left unmatched: 8. Germline CDR1 SGHAT, CDR2 FQNNGV. CDR3 bases: TGTGCCAGCAGCTCAGGACTAGCGGGGCCAAATTACAATGAGCAGTTCTTC. Protein sequence: CASSSGLAGPNYNEQFF.

This clonotype was seen repeatedly, ten times or more. The chain links TRBV7-3 to TRBJ2-1; TRBD2 matches 7 bases. The V gene's germline CDR1 is SGHTA and CDR2 FQGTGA. V shed 2 bases, J shed 8 bases, and the junction held 9 bases outside the gene matches. The CDR3 is made up of 15 amino acids. The CDR3 DNA reads as TGTGCCAGCAGCTTAGGCGCTTCACGGGGGGATGAGCAGTTCTTC. Translated, it gives CASSLGASRGDEQFF. Using reference TRBV7-3 and TRBJ2-1 for the parts outside the CDR3, the full variable domain is GAGVSQTPSNKVTEKGKYVELRCDPISGHTALYWYRQSLGQGPEFLIYFQGTGAADDSGLPNDRFFAVRPEGSVSTLKIQRTERGDSAVYLCASSLGASRGDEQFFGPGTRLTVL.

The chain links TRBV12-3 or TRBV12-4 to TRBJ1-1; D gene uncertain. The CDR3 length is 11 residues. Trimming pared 3 bases from V and 11 bases from J, leaving 10 bases between. CDR3 amino acids: CASSLRSHAFF. The CDR3 DNA reads TGTGCCAGCAGTTTGAGGTCGCACGCTTTCTTT.

The chain joins TRBV7-9 to TRBJ2-2; tentatively, D is TRBD1 (6 bases). The CDR3 loop spans 14 amino acids. Per the germline V gene, CDR1 is SEHNR and CDR2 is FQNEAQ (reference sequence). Trimming shortened V by 6 bases and J by 5 bases, and 13 bases separated the two germline ends. The CDR3 loop is CASRKSRGTGELFF. The CDR3, as DNA: TGTGCCAGCAGGAAATCCAGGGGAACCGGGGAGCTGTTTTTT.

This chain joins TRBV6-2 or TRBV6-3 and TRBJ1-1; D unclear. Germline loops: CDR1 MNHEY, CDR2 SVGEGT. V lost 4 bases, J lost 4 bases, and 13 bases lay in between. The CDR3 runs 14 residues. CDR3 DNA sequence: TGTGCCAGCAGTTTCTACGGAGACGGCACTGAAGCTTTCTTT. Its protein product is CASSFYGDGTEAFF.

This clonotype was picked up many times. The chain links TRBV2 to TRBJ2-2, with D tentatively TRBD2 (7 bases). The ends were cut back, 7 bases at V and 4 bases at J, with 19 bases in the middle. Germline V CDR1 and CDR2: SNHLY, FYNNEI. This CDR3 has 16 residues. DNA for the CDR3: TGTGCCAGCACTCCCGGGGGGCCCACCGTCACCGGGGAGCTGTTTTTT. Amino acids: CASTPGGPTVTGELFF.

This clonotype occurred many times. The V and J genes are TRBV20-1 and TRBJ1-5; D is undetermined. Germline V gene data show CDR1 as DFQATT and CDR2 as SNEGSKA (reference sequence). The CDR3 covers 17 residues. Trimming cost V 5 bases and J 0 bases, with 20 bases left between them. The CDR3 DNA reads as TGCAGTGCTTACCCACCTTCCGGTCGGTATAGCAATCAGCCCCAGCATTTT. It is translated as CSAYPPSGRYSNQPQHF.

This clonotype was counted at least ten times. The V gene is TRBV29-1, the J gene TRBJ1-1, with no clear D. Germline CDR1 and CDR2: SQVTM and ANQGSEA. V lost 6 bases and J 1 base, leaving 12 bases between the germline ends. The CDR3 runs to 13 residues. The CDR3 DNA sequence: TGCAGCGTATTTGGACGGCAGAACACTGAAGCTTTCTTT. Translating gives CSVFGRQNTEAFF.

This clonotype showed up just a few times. This chain links TRBV7-6 with TRBJ2-3; D might be TRBD1 (7 bases). Per germline, CDR1 SGHVS and CDR2 FNYEAQ. The CDR3 contains 16 residues. Trimming stripped 3 bases from V and 1 base from J, with 14 bases between. CDR3 DNA: TGTGCCAGCAGCTTGGAGGGGGCCTCTGGCACAGATACGCAGTATTTT. This encodes CASSLEGASGTDTQYF.

Many counts were recorded for this clonotype. The rearrangement uses TRBV20-1 and TRBJ2-6, with TRBD2 identical over 14 bases. This CDR3 region has 19 residues. Per germline, CDR1 DFQATT and CDR2 SNEGSKA (reference sequence). Trimming cost V 5 bases and J 0 bases; bases outside gene matches: 9. The CDR3 sequence is CSAPIGLAGGSSGANVLTF. The CDR3 coding sequence is TGCAGTGCTCCCATTGGACTAGCGGGGGGAAGCTCTGGGGCCAACGTCCTGACTTTC.

In this sample, this clonotype turned up many times. This rearrangement joins TRBV7-9 to TRBJ1-5, with 10 nucleotides matching TRBD1. With V trimmed by 5 bases and J by 4 bases, 8 bases remained unmatched. Germline assignment: CDR1 SEHNR and CDR2 FQNEAQ (reference sequence). The CDR3 covers 16 residues. This chain's CDR3 is CASSNTWDRGNQPQHF. DNA for the CDR3: TGTGCCAGCAGCAATACCTGGGACAGGGGAAATCAGCCCCAGCATTTT.

This clonotype was recorded a few times. The chain recombines TRBV5-1 with TRBJ2-6; D unclear. The germline V and J ends were trimmed by 4 bases and 2 bases, with 4 bases remaining between them. The CDR3 covers 13 residues. Germline V gene data show CDR1 as SGHRS and CDR2 as YFSETQ. The CDR3 protein is CASSRTGANVLTF. DNA of the CDR3: TGCGCCAGCAGCCGTACTGGGGCCAACGTCCTGACTTTC.

J is TRBJ2-4 and V is TRBV5-4; D possibly uses TRBD1 or TRBD2 (5 bases each). The CDR3 extends over 17 amino acids. CDR1 and CDR2 (germline): SGHNT, YYREEE (reference sequence). V was clipped by 0 bases and J by 9 bases, with 22 bases between them. This chain's CDR3 is CASSLGVGVSRDGIQYF. The CDR3 region has the DNA TGTGCCAGCAGCTTGGGGGTCGGTGTCAGTCGGGACGGCATTCAGTACTTC.

This clonotype was found many times. The chain carries TRBV20-1 and TRBJ2-2; no firm D call. Per germline, CDR1 DFQATT and CDR2 SNEGSKA (reference sequence). Trimming shortened V by 2 bases and J by 3 bases, and 13 bases separated the two germline ends. CDR3 length: 15 residues. The CDR3 loop is CSARQWSFDTGELFF. The CDR3 bases are TGCAGTGCTAGACAGTGGAGTTTCGACACCGGGGAGCTGTTTTTT.

Note on this clonotype: The germline gene is not matched at one end of the junction; a read error may be the cause. The J gene is TRBJ2-1, the V gene TRBV7-7, with D uncertain. CDR3 length: 15 residues. Germline V gene data show CDR1 as SSHAT and CDR2 as FNYEAQ (reference sequence). CDR3 residues: CASSEQFSPYNEQFF. CDR3 DNA sequence: TGTGCTAGCAGCGAACAGTTCTCCCCTTACAATGAGCAGTTCTTC.

This clonotype was observed at least ten times. The V and J genes are TRBV18 and TRBJ1-1; D not certain. CDR3 length: 14 residues. CDR1 KGHSH and CDR2 LQKENI come from the germline V gene. V was pared by 3 bases and J by 1 base, with 9 bases between. CDR3 coding DNA: TGTGCCAGCTCACCTGGGTTTGAGAACACTGAAGCTTTCTTT. Amino acid sequence: CASSPGFENTEAFF.